Listed below are T cell receptor beta chains from one sample, sequenced in a study of blood T cell repertoires in COVID-19. Sequencing used immunoSEQ multiplex PCR; TCRdb keeps in-frame clones, though not all of them. The table has roughly 230,000 clones, 82% seen once; the top ten hold 3% to 4.5%. The material sequenced was peripheral blood. Receptors were obtained from an elderly woman with acute or convalescent COVID-19. The CDR3 runs from the conserved cysteine through the conserved F or W. A D gene is named only where the DNA matches it firmly. Only part of the rows carry a size: once, few, many, or a class if the clone is expanded.

v_gene,abundance,j_gene,d_gene,CDR3aa,CDR3nt
TRBV19,-,TRBJ1-5,-,CASSSASGGPQHF,TGTGCCAGTAGTTCCGCCAGCGGGGGGCCCCAGCATTTT
TRBV6-4,-,TRBJ2-2,TRBD1,CASRPDRSSRTGELFF,TGTGCCAGCAGGCCGGACAGGTCCTCGAGAACCGGGGAGCTGTTTTTT
TRBV5-1,-,TRBJ1-1,TRBD1,CASTRQGWDTEAFF,TGCGCCAGCACCCGACAGGGGTGGGACACTGAAGCTTTCTTT
TRBV28,-,TRBJ1-5,-,CASSFTHFNQPQHF,TGTGCCAGCAGTTTCACCCACTTCAATCAGCCCCAGCATTTT
TRBV30,-,TRBJ1-2,-,CAWVLGGADGYTF,TGTGCCTGGGTGCTGGGGGGGGCTGATGGCTACACCTTC
TRBV27,-,TRBJ1-2,-,CASSPLDTRNGYTF,TGTGCCAGCAGTCCACTGGACACGAGGAATGGCTACACCTTC
TRBV2,-,TRBJ1-2,-,CASSENIYGYTF,TGTGCCAGCAGTGAAAATATTTATGGCTACACCTTC
TRBV7-2,-,TRBJ1-1,-,CASSLAVVLRNTEAFF,TGTGCCAGCAGCTTAGCGGTAGTACTGAGGAACACTGAAGCTTTCTTT
TRBV7-3,-,TRBJ2-5,-,CASSLGIPGETQYF,TGTGCCAGCAGCTTAGGTATCCCGGGAGAGACCCAGTACTTC
TRBV29-1,-,TRBJ1-3,-,CSALSPGSGNTIYF,TGCAGCGCCCTCTCCCCGGGCTCTGGAAACACCATATATTTT
TRBV5-1,once,TRBJ2-7,-,CASSRRASYEQYF,TGCGCCAGCAGCCGCAGGGCCTCCTACGAGCAGTACTTC
TRBV29-1,-,TRBJ1-1,-,CSVESPNTEAFF,TGCAGCGTCGAATCTCCGAACACTGAAGCTTTCTTT
TRBV9,-,TRBJ2-1,TRBD2,CASSPLGGGTYNEQFF,TGTGCCAGCAGCCCCCTGGGCGGGGGAACCTACAATGAGCAGTTCTTC
TRBV16,-,TRBJ1-1,TRBD1,CASSPQGQGGTEAFF,TGTGCCAGCAGCCCCCAGGGACAGGGGGGCACTGAAGCTTTCTTT
TRBV19,-,TRBJ2-5,TRBD2,CASSIGTSGGVGQETQYF,TGTGCCAGTAGTATAGGGACTAGCGGGGGGGTAGGCCAAGAGACCCAGTACTTC
TRBV2,-,TRBJ2-7,-,CASGRGTSPYEQYF,TGTGCCAGCGGAAGAGGTACTAGCCCCTACGAGCAGTACTTC
TRBV7-7,-,TRBJ2-5,TRBD1,CASSPDRVQETQYF,TGTGCCAGCAGCCCTGACAGGGTTCAAGAGACCCAGTACTTC
TRBV4-2,-,TRBJ1-1,TRBD1,CASSQGRQGPNTEAFF,TGTGCCAGCAGCCAAGGACGACAGGGGCCGAACACTGAAGCTTTCTTT
TRBV2,-,TRBJ1-5,-,CASSLNREYQPQHF,TGTGCCAGCAGTCTGAACAGGGAATATCAGCCCCAGCATTTT
TRBV11-1,few,TRBJ1-5,TRBD1,CASSPGTGHEPQHF,TGTGCCAGCAGCCCGGGGACAGGCCATGAACCCCAGCATTTT
TRBV20-1,-,TRBJ1-1,-,CSARIDTEAFF,TGCAGTGCTAGGATAGACACTGAAGCTTTCTTT
TRBV30,-,TRBJ1-2,-,CAWSEQGRGYTF,TGTGCCTGGAGTGAGCAGGGAAGAGGCTACACCTTC
TRBV7-3,-,TRBJ2-1,TRBD2,CASSFLAGGRNEQFF,TGTGCCAGCAGCTTTCTAGCGGGGGGACGCAATGAGCAGTTCTTC
TRBV3-1/TRBV3-2,-,TRBJ2-1,-,CASSRYQPGEQFF,TGTGCCAGCAGCCGCTATCAACCGGGTGAGCAGTTCTTC
TRBV19,-,TRBJ1-6,-,CASTSGQGSYSPLHF,-